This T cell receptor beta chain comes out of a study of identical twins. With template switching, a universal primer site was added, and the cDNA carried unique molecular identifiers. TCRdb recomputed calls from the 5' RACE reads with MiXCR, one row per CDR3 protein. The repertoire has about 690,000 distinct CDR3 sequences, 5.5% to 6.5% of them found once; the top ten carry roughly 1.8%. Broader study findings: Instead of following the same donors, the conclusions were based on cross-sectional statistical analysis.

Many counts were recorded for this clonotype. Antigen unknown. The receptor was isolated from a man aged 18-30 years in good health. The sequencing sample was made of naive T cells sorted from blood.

CDR3 region: CAISDSQNQETQYF. The CDR3 nucleotides read TGTGCCATCAGTGACTCACAGAATCAAGAGACCCAGTACTTC. The V call is TRBV10-3, the J call TRBJ2-5, with D uncertain. Trimming cost V 3 bases and J 2 bases, with 10 bases left between them. The V gene's germline CDR1 is ENHRY and CDR2 SYGVKD. CDR3 length: 14 residues.